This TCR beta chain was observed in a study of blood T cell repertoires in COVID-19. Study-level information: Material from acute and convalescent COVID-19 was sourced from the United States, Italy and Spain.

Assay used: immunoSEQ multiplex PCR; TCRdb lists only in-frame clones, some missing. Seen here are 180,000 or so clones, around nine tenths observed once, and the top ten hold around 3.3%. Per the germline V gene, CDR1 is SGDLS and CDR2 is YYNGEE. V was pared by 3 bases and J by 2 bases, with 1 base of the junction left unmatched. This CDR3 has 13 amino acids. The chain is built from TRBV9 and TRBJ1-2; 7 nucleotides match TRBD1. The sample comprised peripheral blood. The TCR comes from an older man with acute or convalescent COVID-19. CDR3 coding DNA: TGTGCCAGCAGCGCGACAGGGAACTATGGCTACACCTTC. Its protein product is CASSATGNYGYTF.